This T cell receptor (beta chain) was found in a study of T cell repertoires in cytomegalovirus infection. Overall study: Through public TCR beta signatures, both CMV infection and matching HLA type were indicated.

One entry per CDR3 protein results from TCRdb running MiXCR on the reads. The sample holds just over 450,000 distinct CDR3 sequences, roughly 42% seen once. Whole-study findings and limits: HLA-C-restricted, CMV-specific TCR beta clonotypes were dominant ex vivo.

In germline, CDR1 is SGHTA, CDR2 FQGNSA. J gave up 0 bases and V 5 bases, and 6 bases lay outside the gene matches. The CDR3 contains 15 residues. Comments on this clonotype: The antigen remains undetermined.

This receptor was taken from a human donor in good health (CMV status not recorded). Some clones in this sample may be carry-over from other donors' samples. V usage is TRBV7-2 and J usage is TRBJ2-7; 8 bases are shared with TRBD1. The sample was cultured PBMCs, taken from culture after CMV antigen stimulation. The CDR3 DNA is TGTGCCAGCAGCGCAGGGGGCTCCAGCTCCTACGAGCAGTACTTC. It yields the protein CASSAGGSSSYEQYF.